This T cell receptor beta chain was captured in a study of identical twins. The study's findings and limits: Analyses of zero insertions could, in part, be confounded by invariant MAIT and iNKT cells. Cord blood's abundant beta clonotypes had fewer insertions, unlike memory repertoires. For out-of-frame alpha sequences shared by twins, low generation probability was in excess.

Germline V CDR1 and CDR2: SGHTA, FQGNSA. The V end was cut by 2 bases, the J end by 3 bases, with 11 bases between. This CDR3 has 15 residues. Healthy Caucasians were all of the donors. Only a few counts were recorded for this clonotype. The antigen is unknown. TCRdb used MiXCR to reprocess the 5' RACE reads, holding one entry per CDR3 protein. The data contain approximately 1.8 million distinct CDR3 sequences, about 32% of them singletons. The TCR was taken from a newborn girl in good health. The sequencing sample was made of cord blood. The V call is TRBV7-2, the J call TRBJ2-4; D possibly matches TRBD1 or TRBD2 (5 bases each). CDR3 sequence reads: CASSLYGAGKNIQYF. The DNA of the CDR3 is TGTGCCAGCAGCTTATATGGGGCGGGCAAAAACATTCAGTACTTC. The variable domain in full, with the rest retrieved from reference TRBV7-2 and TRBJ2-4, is GAGVSQSPSNKVTEKGKDVELRCDPISGHTALYWYRQSLGQGLEFLIYFQGNSAPDKSGLPSDRFSAERTGGSVSTLTIQRTQQEDSAVYLCASSLYGAGKNIQYFGAGTRLSVL.